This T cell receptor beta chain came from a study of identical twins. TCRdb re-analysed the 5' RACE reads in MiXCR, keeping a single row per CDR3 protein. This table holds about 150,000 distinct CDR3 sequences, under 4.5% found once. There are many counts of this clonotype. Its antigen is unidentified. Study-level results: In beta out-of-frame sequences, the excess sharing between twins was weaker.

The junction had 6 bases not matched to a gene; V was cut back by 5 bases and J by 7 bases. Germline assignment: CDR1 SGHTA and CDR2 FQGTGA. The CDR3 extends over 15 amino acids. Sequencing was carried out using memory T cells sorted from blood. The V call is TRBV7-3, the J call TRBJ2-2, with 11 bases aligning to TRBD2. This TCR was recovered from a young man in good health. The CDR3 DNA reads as TGTGCCAGCAGCGATAGCGGGAGGGGCGACGGGGAGCTGTTTTTT. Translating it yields CASSDSGRGDGELFF.